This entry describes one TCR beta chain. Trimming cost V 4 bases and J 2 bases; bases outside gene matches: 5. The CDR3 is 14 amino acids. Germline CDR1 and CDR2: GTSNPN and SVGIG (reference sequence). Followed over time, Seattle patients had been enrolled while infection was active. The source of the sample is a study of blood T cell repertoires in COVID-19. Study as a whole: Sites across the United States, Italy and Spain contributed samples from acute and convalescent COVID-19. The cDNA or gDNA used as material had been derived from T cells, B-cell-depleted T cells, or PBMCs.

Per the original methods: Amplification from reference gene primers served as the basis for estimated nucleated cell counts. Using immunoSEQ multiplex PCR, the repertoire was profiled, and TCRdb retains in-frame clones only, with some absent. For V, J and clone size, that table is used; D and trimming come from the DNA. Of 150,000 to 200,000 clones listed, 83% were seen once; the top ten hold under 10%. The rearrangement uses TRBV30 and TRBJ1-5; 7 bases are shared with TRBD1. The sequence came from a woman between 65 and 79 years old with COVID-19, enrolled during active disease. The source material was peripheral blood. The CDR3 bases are TGTGCCTGGAATACAGGACAGGGCAATCAGCCCCAGCATTTT. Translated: CAWNTGQGNQPQHF.